This T cell receptor (beta chain) appears in the sequencing data of a study of T cell responses to AZD1222 COVID-19 vaccine. Study-wide points: Donors were chiefly white British, with a greater number of females, and clonal diversity was perhaps underestimated.

Libraries were prepared by immunoSEQ multiplex PCR; TCRdb keeps only in-frame clonotypes and omits some of them. The data contain under 150,000 clones, roughly 90% of them seen just once; the ten biggest clones take up around 3%. Regarding this clone: Its antigen is currently unknown.

The origin of this receptor is an adult in good health. Source: peripheral blood, taken on day 0 of AZD1222 vaccination.

The CDR3 DNA is TGTGCCAGCAGCTTACGACTAGGTGTGGGCAATGAGCAGTTCTTC. This codes for CASSLRLGVGNEQFF. The chain couples TRBV11-2 to TRBJ2-1, with D possibly matching TRBD2 (6 bases). CDR1 is SGHAT, CDR2 FQNNGV, per germline. Deletions cut 2 bases from V and 6 bases from J, with 14 bases between. The CDR3 covers 15 residues.